This TCR beta chain was identified in a study of T cell changes during pregnancy in multiple sclerosis. The table came from immunoSEQ multiplex PCR; TCRdb's copy has only in-frame clones and leaves some out. The data show around 62,000 clones, 75% to 95% seen once. Trimming removed 0 bases from V and 5 bases from J, with 14 bases in between. The germline V gene encodes CDR1 LGHNA and CDR2 YNFKEQ. The length of the CDR3 is 16 residues. This sequence was found in a female donor with multiple sclerosis, enrolled in a pregnancy study. The chain is built from TRBV4-2 and TRBJ2-1; D gene ambiguous. Sample: peripheral blood, taken in the third trimester of pregnancy. CDR3 protein: CASSQDRWQVNNEQFF. The CDR3 DNA follows: TGTGCCAGCAGCCAAGATAGATGGCAGGTTAACAATGAGCAGTTCTTC.